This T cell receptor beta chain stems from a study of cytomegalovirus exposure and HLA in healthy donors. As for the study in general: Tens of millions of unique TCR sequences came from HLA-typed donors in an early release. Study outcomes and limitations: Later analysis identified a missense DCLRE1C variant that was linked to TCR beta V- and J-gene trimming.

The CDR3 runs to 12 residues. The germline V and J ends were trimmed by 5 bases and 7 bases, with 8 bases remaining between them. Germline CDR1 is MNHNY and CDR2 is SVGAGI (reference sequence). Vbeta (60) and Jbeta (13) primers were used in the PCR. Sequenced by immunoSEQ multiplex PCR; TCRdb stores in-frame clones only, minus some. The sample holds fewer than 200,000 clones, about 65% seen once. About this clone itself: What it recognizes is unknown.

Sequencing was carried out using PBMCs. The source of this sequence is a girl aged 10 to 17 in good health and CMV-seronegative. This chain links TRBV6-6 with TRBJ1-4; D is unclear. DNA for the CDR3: TGTGCCAGCAGTGCTCGGGGTGAAAAACTGTTTTTT. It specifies CASSARGEKLFF.